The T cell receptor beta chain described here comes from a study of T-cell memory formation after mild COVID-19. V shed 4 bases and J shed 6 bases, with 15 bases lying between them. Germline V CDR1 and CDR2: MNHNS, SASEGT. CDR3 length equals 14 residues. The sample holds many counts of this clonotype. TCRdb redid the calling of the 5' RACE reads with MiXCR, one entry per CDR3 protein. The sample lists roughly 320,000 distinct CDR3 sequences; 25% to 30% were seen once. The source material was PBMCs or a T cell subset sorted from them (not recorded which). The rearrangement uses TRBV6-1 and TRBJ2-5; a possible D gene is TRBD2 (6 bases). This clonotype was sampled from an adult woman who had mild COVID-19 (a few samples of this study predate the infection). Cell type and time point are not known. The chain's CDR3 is CASSGEARRKTQYF. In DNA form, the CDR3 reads TGTGCCAGCAGTGGGGAGGCGCGCCGAAAGACCCAGTACTTC.